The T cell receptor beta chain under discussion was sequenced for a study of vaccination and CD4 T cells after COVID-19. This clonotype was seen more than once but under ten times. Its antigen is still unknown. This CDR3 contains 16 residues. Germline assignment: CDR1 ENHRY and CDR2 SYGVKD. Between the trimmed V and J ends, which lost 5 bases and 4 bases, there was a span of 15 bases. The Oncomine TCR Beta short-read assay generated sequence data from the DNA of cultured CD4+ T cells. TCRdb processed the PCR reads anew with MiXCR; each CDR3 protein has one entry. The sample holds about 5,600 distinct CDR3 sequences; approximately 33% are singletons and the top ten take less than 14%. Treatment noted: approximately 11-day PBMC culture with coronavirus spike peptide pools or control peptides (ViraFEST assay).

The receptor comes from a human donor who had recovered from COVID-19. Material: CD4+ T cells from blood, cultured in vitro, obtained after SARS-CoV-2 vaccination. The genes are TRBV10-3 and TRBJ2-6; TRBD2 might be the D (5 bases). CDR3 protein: CAISSISEAGANVLTF. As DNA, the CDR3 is TGTGCCATCAGTTCTATATCGGAGGCCGGGGCCAACGTCCTGACTTTC.